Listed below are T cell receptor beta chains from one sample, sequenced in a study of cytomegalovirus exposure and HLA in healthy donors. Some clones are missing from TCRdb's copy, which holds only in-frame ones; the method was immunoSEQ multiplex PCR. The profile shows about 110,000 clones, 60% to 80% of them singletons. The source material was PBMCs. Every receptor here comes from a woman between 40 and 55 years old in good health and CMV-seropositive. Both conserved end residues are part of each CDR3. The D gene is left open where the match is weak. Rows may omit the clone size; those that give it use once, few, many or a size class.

cdr3_aa: CASSPTTGSPYNEQFF
cdr3_nt: TGCGCCAGCTCCCCTACTACCGGGAGCCCCTACAATGAGCAGTTCTTC
cdr3_length: 16
j_call: TRBJ2-1
d_call: NA
clone_size: NA
v_call: TRBV5-1

cdr3_aa: CASSMLGGGADTQYF
cdr3_nt: TGTGCCAGTAGTATGCTGGGGGGGGGCGCAGATACGCAGTATTTT
cdr3_length: 15
j_call: TRBJ2-3
d_call: NA
clone_size: NA
v_call: TRBV19

cdr3_aa: CASSRGQAIDEQYF
cdr3_nt: TGCGCCAGCAGCCGTGGACAGGCGATCGACGAGCAGTACTTC
cdr3_length: 14
j_call: TRBJ2-7
d_call: TRBD1
clone_size: NA
v_call: TRBV5-1

cdr3_aa: CAIRIGTGGNTEAFF
cdr3_nt: TGTGCCATCAGAATAGGGACAGGGGGTAACACTGAAGCTTTCTTT
cdr3_length: 15
j_call: TRBJ1-1
d_call: TRBD1
clone_size: NA
v_call: TRBV10-3

cdr3_aa: CAISEPTSGGGEQFF
cdr3_nt: TGTGCCATCAGTGAGCCGACTAGCGGGGGGGGTGAGCAGTTCTTC
cdr3_length: 15
j_call: TRBJ2-1
d_call: TRBD2
clone_size: NA
v_call: TRBV10-3

cdr3_aa: CASRLGGGEQPQHF
cdr3_nt: TGTGCCAGCAGATTAGGAGGCGGCGAACAGCCCCAGCATTTT
cdr3_length: 14
j_call: TRBJ1-5
d_call: NA
clone_size: NA
v_call: TRBV5-6

cdr3_aa: CASSLVVLAGVGEQYF
cdr3_nt: TGTGCCAGCAGCTTGGTAGTCCTAGCGGGAGTGGGCGAGCAGTACTTC
cdr3_length: 16
j_call: TRBJ2-7
d_call: TRBD2
clone_size: NA
v_call: TRBV5-5

cdr3_aa: CASTKGGVAGENEQFF
cdr3_nt: TGTGCCAGCACCAAAGGGGGGGTAGCGGGAGAAAATGAGCAGTTCTTC
cdr3_length: 16
j_call: TRBJ2-1
d_call: TRBD2
clone_size: once
v_call: TRBV11-3

cdr3_aa: CASSSVRGSPLHF
cdr3_nt: TGTGCCAGCAGCTCCGTTAGGGGTTCACCCCTCCACTTT
cdr3_length: 13
j_call: TRBJ1-6
d_call: NA
clone_size: NA
v_call: TRBV11-3

cdr3_aa: CASSPELETQYF
cdr3_nt: TGTGCCAGCTCACCAGAGCTCGAGACCCAGTACTTC
cdr3_length: 12
j_call: TRBJ2-5
d_call: NA
clone_size: NA
v_call: TRBV18

cdr3_aa: CASSGTGIQPQHF
cdr3_nt: TGTGCCAGCAGTGGTACAGGGATCCAGCCCCAGCATTTT
cdr3_length: 13
j_call: TRBJ1-5
d_call: NA
clone_size: NA
v_call: TRBV6-1

cdr3_aa: CASSQDPSGGASYNEQFF
cdr3_nt: TGCGCCAGCAGCCAAGATCCCAGCGGGGGGGCCAGCTACAATGAGCAGTTCTTC
cdr3_length: 18
j_call: TRBJ2-1
d_call: TRBD2
clone_size: NA
v_call: TRBV4-1

cdr3_aa: CASSFQVDTEAFF
cdr3_nt: TGTGCCAGCAGCTTTCAGGTGGACACTGAAGCTTTCTTT
cdr3_length: 13
j_call: TRBJ1-1
d_call: NA
clone_size: NA
v_call: TRBV7-3

cdr3_aa: CASSLLGGTAQETQYF
cdr3_nt: TGTGCCAGCAGTTTATTGGGCGGGACAGCGCAAGAGACCCAGTACTTC
cdr3_length: 16
j_call: TRBJ2-5
d_call: NA
clone_size: NA
v_call: TRBV27

cdr3_aa: CASSQARDRLYNEQFF
cdr3_nt: TGCGCCAGCAGCCAGGCCCGAGACAGGCTTTACAATGAGCAGTTCTTC
cdr3_length: 16
j_call: TRBJ2-1
d_call: NA
clone_size: NA
v_call: TRBV4-1

cdr3_aa: CASSLLDRSSEKLFF
cdr3_nt: TGTGCCAGCAGCTTATTGGACAGGTCGAGCGAAAAACTGTTTTTT
cdr3_length: 15
j_call: TRBJ1-4
d_call: TRBD1
clone_size: NA
v_call: TRBV7-9

cdr3_aa: CASRNFADSPNEAFF
cdr3_nt: TGTGCCAGCAGGAACTTCGCCGACAGTCCAAATGAAGCTTTCTTT
cdr3_length: 15
j_call: TRBJ1-1
d_call: NA
clone_size: once
v_call: TRBV9

cdr3_aa: CASSFPGQGRHEQYF
cdr3_nt: TGTGCCAGCAGCTTTCCGGGACAGGGACGCCACGAGCAGTACTTC
cdr3_length: 15
j_call: TRBJ2-7
d_call: TRBD1
clone_size: few
v_call: TRBV5-4

cdr3_aa: CASSSPGTGYVEAFF
cdr3_nt: TGTGCCAGCAGCTCACCCGGGACAGGGTATGTGGAAGCTTTCTTT
cdr3_length: 15
j_call: TRBJ1-1
d_call: TRBD1
clone_size: NA
v_call: TRBV11-2

cdr3_aa: CASSLESSYNEQFF
cdr3_nt: TGTGCCAGCAGCTTAGAGAGCTCCTACAATGAGCAGTTCTTC
cdr3_length: 14
j_call: TRBJ2-1
d_call: NA
clone_size: NA
v_call: TRBV7-8

cdr3_aa: CASSSLIRQGINQPQHF
cdr3_nt: TGCGCCAGCAGCTCCCTTATTCGACAGGGCATCAATCAGCCCCAGCATTTT
cdr3_length: 17
j_call: TRBJ1-5
d_call: TRBD1
clone_size: NA
v_call: TRBV5-1

cdr3_aa: CASSLLLSGSPHEQYF
cdr3_nt: TGTGCCAGCAGCTTATTATTGAGCGGGAGTCCCCACGAGCAGTACTTC
cdr3_length: 16
j_call: TRBJ2-7
d_call: TRBD2
clone_size: NA
v_call: TRBV7-9